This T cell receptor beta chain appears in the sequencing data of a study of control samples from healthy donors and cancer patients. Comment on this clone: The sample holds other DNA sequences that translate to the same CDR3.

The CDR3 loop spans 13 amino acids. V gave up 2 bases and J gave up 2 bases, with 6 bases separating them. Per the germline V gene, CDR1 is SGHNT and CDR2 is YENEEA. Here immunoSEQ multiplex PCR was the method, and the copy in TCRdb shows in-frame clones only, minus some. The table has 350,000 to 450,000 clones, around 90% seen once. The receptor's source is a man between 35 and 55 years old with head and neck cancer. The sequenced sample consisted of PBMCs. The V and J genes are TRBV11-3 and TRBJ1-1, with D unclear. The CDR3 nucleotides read TGTGCCAGCAGCTTATGGGTTAACACTGAAGCTTTCTTT. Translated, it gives CASSLWVNTEAFF.